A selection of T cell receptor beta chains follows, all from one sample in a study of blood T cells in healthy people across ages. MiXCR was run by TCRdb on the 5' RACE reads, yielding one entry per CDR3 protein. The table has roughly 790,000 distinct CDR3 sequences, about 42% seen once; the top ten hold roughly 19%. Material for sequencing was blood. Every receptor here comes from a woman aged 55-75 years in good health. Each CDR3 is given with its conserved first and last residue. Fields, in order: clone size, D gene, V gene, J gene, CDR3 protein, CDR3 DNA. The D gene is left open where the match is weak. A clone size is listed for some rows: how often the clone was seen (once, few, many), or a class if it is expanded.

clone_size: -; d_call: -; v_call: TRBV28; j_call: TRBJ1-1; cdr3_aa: CASRGTLNTEAFF; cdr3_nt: TGTGCCAGCAGGGGCACCCTCAACACTGAAGCTTTCTTT
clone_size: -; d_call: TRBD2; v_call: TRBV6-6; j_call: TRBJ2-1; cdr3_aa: CASSYTTGGDEQFF; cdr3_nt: TGTGCCAGCAGTTACACGACTGGGGGGGATGAGCAGTTCTTC
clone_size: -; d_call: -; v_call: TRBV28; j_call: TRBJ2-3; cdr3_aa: CASAGFGRDTQYF; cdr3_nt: TGTGCCAGCGCGGGGTTTGGGCGGGATACGCAGTATTTT
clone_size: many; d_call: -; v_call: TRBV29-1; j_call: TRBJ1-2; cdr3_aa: CSVVTNYGYTF; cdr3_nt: TGCAGCGTTGTGACTAACTATGGCTACACCTTC
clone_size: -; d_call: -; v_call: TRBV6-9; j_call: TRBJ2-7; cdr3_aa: CAGTPYIRRQYF; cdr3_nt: TGTGCCGGTACCCCGTACATCAGACGGCAGTACTTC
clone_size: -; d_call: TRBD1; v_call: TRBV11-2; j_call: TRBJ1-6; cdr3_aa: CASSRTGDSPLHF; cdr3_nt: TGTGCCAGCAGTCGGACAGGGGATTCACCCCTCCACTTT
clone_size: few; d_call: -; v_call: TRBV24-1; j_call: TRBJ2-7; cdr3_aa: CATSDNTGRTYEQYF; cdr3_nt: TGTGCCACCAGTGACAACACCGGACGGACCTACGAGCAGTACTTC
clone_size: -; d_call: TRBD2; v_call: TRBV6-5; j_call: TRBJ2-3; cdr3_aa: CASSQGLAEKQYF; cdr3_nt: TGTGCCAGCAGCCAGGGACTAGCGGAGAAGCAGTATTTT
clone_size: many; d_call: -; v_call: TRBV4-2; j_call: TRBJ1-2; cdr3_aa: CASSQEGTTLNYGYTF; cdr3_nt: TGTGCCAGCAGCCAAGAGGGTACGACACTCAACTATGGCTACACCTTC
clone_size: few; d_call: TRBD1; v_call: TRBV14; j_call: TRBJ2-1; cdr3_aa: CASSQALTGVNEQFF; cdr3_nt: TGTGCCAGCAGCCAAGCTTTGACAGGGGTGAATGAGCAGTTCTTC
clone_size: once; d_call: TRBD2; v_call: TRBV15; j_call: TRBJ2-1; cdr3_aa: CATSPMRPTSGRTEQFF; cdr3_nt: TGTGCCACCAGCCCCATGAGGCCGACTAGCGGGAGGACTGAGCAGTTCTTC
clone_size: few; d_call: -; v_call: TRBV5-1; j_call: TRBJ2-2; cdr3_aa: CASSREAANTGELFF; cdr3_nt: TGCGCCAGCAGTAGGGAGGCCGCGAACACCGGGGAGCTGTTTTTT
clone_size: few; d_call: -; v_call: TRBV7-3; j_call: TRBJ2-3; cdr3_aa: CASSLGLVFTDTQYF; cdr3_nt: TGTGCCAGCAGCTTAGGGTTAGTTTTCACAGATACGCAGTATTTT
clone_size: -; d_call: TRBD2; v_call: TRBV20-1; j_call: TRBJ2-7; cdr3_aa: CSAWEGEQYF; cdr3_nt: TGCAGTGCTTGGGAGGGCGAGCAGTACTTC
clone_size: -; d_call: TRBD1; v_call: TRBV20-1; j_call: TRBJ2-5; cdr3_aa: CSAPEQGQGETQYF; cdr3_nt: TGCAGTGCTCCCGAACAGGGGCAGGGAGAGACCCAGTACTTC
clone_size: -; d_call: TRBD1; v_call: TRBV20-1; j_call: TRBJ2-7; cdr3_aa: CSARSRQGILWEQYF; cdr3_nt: TGCAGTGCTAGGTCTAGACAGGGGATTTTGTGGGAGCAGTACTTC
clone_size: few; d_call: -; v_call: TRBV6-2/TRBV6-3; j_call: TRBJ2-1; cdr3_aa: CASSGYSGNEQFF; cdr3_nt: TGTGCCAGCAGTGGATACTCGGGAAATGAGCAGTTCTTC
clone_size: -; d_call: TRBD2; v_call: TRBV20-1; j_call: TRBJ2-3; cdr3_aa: CSAISGRGPPDTQYF; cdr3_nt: TGCAGTGCCATTAGCGGGAGAGGGCCCCCAGATACGCAGTATTTT
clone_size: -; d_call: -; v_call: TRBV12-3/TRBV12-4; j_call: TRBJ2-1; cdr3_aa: CASRLDSSWNEQFF; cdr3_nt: TGTGCCAGCAGACTGGACTCCTCCTGGAATGAGCAGTTCTTC
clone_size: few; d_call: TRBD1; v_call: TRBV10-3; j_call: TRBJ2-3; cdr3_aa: CAIRQGRGTDTQYF; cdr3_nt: TGTGCCATTAGACAGGGCCGGGGCACAGATACGCAGTATTTT
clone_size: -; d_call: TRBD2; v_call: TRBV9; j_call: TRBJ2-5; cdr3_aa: CAGSVAGLASGETQYF; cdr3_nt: TGTGCCGGCAGCGTGGCGGGACTAGCGAGCGGGGAGACCCAGTACTTC
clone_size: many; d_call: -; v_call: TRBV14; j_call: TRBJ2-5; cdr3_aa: CASSQGRRGLARPPETQYF; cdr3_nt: TGTGCCAGCAGCCAAGGAAGGCGCGGTTTGGCTAGGCCCCCGGAGACCCAGTACTTC
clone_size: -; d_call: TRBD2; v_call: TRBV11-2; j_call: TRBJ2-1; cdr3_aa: CASSFGTSVPNEQFF; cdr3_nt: TGTGCCAGCAGCTTCGGGACTAGCGTTCCCAATGAGCAGTTCTTC
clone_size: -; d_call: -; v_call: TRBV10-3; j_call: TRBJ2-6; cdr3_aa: CAISESSALEANVLTF; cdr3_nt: TGTGCCATCAGTGAGTCCTCCGCGCTGGAGGCCAACGTCCTGACTTTC
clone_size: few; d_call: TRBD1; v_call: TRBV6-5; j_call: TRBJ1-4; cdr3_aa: CASSRTGLNEKLFF; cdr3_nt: TGTGCCAGCAGCCGGACAGGCCTTAATGAAAAACTGTTTTTT
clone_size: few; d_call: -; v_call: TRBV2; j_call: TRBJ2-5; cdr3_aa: CASSYNSERGETQYF; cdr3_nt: TGTGCCAGCAGCTACAACTCAGAACGAGGAGAGACCCAGTACTTC
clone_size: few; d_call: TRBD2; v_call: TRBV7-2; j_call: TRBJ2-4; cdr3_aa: CASSLAVGGEQYF; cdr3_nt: TGTGCCAGCAGCTTAGCAGTGGGGGGGGAGCAGTACTTC
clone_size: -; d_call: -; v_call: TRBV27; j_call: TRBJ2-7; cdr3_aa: CASSLYSQGEQYF; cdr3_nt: TGTGCCAGCAGTTTATATTCCCAGGGCGAGCAGTACTTC
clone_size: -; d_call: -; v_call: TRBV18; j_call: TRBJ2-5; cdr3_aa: CASSPRLDLQETQYF; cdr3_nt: TGTGCCAGCTCACCGAGACTGGACTTACAAGAGACCCAGTACTTC
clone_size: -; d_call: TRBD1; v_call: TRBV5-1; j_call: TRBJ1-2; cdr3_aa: CASSSWTGTGTGYGYTF; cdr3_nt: TGCGCCAGCAGCTCCTGGACAGGAACGGGAACAGGTTATGGCTACACCTTC
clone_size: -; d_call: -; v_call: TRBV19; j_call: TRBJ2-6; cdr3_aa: CASNRDFDSGANVLTF; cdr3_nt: TGTGCCAGTAACCGGGACTTCGACTCTGGGGCCAACGTCCTGACTTTC
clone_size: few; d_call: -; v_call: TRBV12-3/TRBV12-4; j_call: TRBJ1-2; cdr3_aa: CASSLRDYGYTF; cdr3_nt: TGTGCCAGCAGCTTGAGGGACTATGGCTACACCTTC
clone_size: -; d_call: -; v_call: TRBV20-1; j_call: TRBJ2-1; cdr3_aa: CSAAPLGGRSPHSYNEQFF; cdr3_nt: TGCAGTGCTGCCCCCCTTGGGGGGAGATCACCCCATTCCTACAATGAGCAGTTCTTC
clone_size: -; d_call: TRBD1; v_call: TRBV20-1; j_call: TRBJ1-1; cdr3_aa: CSARGDRATEAFF; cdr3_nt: TGCAGTGCTAGGGGGGACAGGGCAACTGAAGCTTTCTTT
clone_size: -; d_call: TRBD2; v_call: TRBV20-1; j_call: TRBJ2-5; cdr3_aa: CSARAASGGNNEQYF; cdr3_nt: TGCAGTGCTAGAGCCGCTAGCGGGGGCAACAATGAGCAGTACTTC
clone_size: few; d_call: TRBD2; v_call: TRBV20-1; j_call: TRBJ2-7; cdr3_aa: CSARISGGAGEQYF; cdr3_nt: TGCAGTGCCCGAATTAGCGGGGGGGCTGGTGAGCAGTACTTC
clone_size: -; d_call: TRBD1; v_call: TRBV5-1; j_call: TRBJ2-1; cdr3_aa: CASSLPRDSGFSYNEQFF; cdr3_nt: TGCGCCAGCAGCCTTCCCCGGGACAGCGGTTTCTCCTACAATGAGCAGTTCTTC
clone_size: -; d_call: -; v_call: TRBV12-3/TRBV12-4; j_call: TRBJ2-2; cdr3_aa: CASSLGLATGELFF; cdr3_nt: TGTGCCAGCAGTTTAGGCCTAGCAACCGGGGAGCTGTTTTTT
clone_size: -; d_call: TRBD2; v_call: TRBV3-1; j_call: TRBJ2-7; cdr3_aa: CASSQDGRGTYEQYF; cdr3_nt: TGTGCCAGCAGCCAAGATGGGAGGGGTACCTACGAGCAGTACTTC
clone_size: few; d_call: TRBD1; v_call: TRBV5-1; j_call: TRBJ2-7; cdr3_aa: CASSPGQGSSEQYF; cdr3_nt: TGCGCCAGCAGCCCGGGACAGGGGAGCAGCGAGCAGTACTTC
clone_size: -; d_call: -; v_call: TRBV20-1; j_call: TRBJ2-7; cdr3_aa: CSARGGYYEQYF; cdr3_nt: TGCAGTGCTAGAGGCGGGTACTACGAGCAGTACTTC
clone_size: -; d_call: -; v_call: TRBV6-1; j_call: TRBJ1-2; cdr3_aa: CASSEFVAKEGYTF; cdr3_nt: TGTGCCAGCAGTGAATTCGTAGCCAAGGAGGGCTACACCTTC
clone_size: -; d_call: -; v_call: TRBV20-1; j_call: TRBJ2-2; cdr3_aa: CSAKTGSLTGELFF; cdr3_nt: TGCAGTGCTAAAACAGGGTCGCTCACCGGGGAGCTGTTTTTT
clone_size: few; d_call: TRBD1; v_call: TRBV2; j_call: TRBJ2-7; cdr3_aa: CASSARDRGYEQYF; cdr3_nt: TGTGCCAGCAGTGCCCGGGACAGGGGCTACGAGCAGTACTTC
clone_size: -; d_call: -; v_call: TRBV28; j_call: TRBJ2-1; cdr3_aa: CASSTGVFPYEQFF; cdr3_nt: TGTGCCAGCAGCACGGGGGTGTTCCCCTACGAGCAGTTCTTC
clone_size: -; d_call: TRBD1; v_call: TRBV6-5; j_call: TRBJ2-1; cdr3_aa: CASRGTDSYNEQFF; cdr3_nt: TGTGCCAGCAGAGGGACAGACTCCTACAATGAGCAGTTCTTC
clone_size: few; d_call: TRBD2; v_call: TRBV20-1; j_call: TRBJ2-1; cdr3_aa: CSAREGGGVNEQFF; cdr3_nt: TGCAGTGCTAGAGAGGGGGGAGGGGTCAATGAGCAGTTCTTC